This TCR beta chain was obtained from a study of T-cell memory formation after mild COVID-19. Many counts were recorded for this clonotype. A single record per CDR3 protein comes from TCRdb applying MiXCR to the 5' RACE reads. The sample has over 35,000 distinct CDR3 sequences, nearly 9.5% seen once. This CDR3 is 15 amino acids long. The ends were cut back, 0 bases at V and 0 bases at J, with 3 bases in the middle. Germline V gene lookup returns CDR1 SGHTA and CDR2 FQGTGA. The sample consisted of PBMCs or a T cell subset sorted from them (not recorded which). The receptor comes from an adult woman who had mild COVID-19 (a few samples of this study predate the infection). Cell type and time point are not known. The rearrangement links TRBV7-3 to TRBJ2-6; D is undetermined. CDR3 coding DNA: TGTGCCAGCAGCTTAACACTCTCTGGGGCCAACGTCCTGACTTTC. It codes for CASSLTLSGANVLTF.